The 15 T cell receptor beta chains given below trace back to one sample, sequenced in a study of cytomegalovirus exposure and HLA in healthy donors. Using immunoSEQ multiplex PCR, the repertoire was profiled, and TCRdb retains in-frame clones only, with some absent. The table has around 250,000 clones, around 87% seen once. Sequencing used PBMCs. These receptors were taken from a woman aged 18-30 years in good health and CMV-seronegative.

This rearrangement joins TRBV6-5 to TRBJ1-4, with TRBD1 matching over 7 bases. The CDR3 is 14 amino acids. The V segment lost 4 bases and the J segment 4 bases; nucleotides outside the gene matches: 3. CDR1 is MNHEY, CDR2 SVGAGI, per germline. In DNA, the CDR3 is TGTGCCAGCAGTTCGGGACAGAGTAATGAAAAACTGTTTTTT. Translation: CASSSGQSNEKLFF.

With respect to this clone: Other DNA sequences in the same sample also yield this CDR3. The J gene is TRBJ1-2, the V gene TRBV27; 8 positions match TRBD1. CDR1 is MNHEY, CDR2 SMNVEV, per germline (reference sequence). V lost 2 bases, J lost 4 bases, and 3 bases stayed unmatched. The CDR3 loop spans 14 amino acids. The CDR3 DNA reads TGTGCCAGCAGTTTACAGGGGGCGGGCTATGGCTACACCTTC. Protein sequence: CASSLQGAGYGYTF.

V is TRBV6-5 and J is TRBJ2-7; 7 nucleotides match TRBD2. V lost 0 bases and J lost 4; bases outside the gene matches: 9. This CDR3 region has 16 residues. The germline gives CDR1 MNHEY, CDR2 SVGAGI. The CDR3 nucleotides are TGTGCCAGCAGTTACTCGTACGGGAGGAATCTTTACGAGCAGTACTTC. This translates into CASSYSYGRNLYEQYF.

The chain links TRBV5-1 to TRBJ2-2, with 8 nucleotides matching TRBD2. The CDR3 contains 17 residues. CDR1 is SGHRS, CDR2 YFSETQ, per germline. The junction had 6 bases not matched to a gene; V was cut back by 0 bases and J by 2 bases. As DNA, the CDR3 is TGCGCCAGCAGCTTGGAGGTAGCGGGAATCAACACCGGGGAGCTGTTTTTT. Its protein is CASSLEVAGINTGELFF. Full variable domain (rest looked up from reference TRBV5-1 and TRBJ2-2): KAGVTQTPRYLIKTRGQQVTLSCSPISGHRSVSWYQQTPGQGLQFLFEYFSETQRNKGNFPGRFSGRQFSNSRSEMNVSTLELGDSALYLCASSLEVAGINTGELFFGEGSRLTVL.

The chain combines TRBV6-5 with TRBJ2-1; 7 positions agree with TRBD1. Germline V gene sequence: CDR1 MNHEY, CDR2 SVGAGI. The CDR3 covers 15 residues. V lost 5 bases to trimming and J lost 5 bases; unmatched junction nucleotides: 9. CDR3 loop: CASSPQGVGNNEQFF. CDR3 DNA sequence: TGTGCCAGCAGTCCCCAGGGGGTCGGGAACAATGAGCAGTTCTTC.

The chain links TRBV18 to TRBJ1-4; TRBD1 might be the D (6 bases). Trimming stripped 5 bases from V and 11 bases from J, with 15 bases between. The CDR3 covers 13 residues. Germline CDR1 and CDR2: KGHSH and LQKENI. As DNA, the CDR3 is TGTGCCAGCTCATTAAACAGGGAATCGAAACTGTTTTTT. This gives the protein CASSLNRESKLFF.

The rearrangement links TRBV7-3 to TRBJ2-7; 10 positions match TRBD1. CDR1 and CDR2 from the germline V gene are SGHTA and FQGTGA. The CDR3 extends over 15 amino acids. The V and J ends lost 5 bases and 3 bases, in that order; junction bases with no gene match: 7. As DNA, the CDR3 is TGTGCCAGCAGCCTACGGACAGGGGGTAACTACGAGCAGTACTTC. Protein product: CASSLRTGGNYEQYF.

CDR3: CASSFNDRPYEQYV. The CDR3 region has the DNA TGTGCCAGCAGTTTTAATGACAGACCATACGAGCAGTACGTC. The rearrangement links TRBV28 to TRBJ2-7, with D tentatively TRBD1 (5 bases). Between the trimmed V and J ends, which lost 3 bases and 4 bases, there was a span of 13 bases. CDR1 and CDR2 from the germline V gene are MDHEN and SYDVKM. The CDR3 extends over 14 amino acids.

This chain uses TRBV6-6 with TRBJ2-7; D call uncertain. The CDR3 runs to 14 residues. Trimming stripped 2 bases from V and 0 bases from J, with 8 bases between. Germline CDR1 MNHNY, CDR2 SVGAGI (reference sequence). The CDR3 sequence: CASSYGRSSYEQYV. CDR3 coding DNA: TGTGCCAGCAGTTACGGCCGTAGCTCCTACGAGCAGTACGTC.

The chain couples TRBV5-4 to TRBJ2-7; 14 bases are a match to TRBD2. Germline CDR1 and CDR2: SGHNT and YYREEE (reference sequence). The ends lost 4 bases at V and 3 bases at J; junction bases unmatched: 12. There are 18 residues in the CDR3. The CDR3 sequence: CASSPNPGLAGVYYEQYF. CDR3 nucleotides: TGTGCCAGCAGCCCTAACCCGGGACTAGCGGGGGTATACTACGAGCAGTACTTC. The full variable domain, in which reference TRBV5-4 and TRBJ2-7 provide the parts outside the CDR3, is ETGVTQSPTHLIKTRGQQVTLRCSSQSGHNTVSWYQQALGQGPQFIFQYYREEENGRGNFPPRFSGLQFPNYSSELNVNALELDDSALYLCASSPNPGLAGVYYEQYFGPGTRLTVT.

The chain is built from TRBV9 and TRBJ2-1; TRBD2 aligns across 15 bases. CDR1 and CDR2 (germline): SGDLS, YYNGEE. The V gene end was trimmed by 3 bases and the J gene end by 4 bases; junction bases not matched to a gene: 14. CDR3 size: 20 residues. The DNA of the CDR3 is TGTGCCAGCAGCGCCGCCGGGACTAGCGGGGGGCCGAGACGTTACAATGAGCAGTTCTTC. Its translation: CASSAAGTSGGPRRYNEQFF.

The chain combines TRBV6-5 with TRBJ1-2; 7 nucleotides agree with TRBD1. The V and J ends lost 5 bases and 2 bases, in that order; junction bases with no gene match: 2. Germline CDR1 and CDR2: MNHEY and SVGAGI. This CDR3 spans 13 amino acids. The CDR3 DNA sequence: TGTGCCAGCAGTAAGACAGGGAACTATGGCTACACCTTC. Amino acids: CASSKTGNYGYTF.

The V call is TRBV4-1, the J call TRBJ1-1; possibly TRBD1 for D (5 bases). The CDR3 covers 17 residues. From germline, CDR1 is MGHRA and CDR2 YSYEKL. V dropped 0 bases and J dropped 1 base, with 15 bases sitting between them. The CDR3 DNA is TGCGCCAGCAGCCAAGATTTCGGGGGACTGTGGAACACTGAAGCTTTCTTT. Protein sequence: CASSQDFGGLWNTEAFF.

DNA for the CDR3: TGTGCCAGCAGTGGGACGGGGGGAGCAGTGAAACAGCCCCAGCATTTT. Its protein product is CASSGTGGAVKQPQHF. The V and J genes are TRBV6-1 and TRBJ1-5, with D perhaps matching TRBD1 (5 bases). Germline loops: CDR1 MNHNS, CDR2 SASEGT. V was trimmed by 4 bases and J by 7 bases, leaving 20 bases between them. The CDR3 consists of 16 residues.

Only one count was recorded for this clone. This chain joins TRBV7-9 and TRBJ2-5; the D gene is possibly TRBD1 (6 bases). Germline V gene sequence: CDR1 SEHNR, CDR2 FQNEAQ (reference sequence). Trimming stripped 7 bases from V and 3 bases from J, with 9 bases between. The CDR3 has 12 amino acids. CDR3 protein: CASTGQKETQYF. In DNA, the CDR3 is TGTGCCAGCACCGGACAGAAAGAGACCCAGTACTTC.